The 16 T cell receptor beta chains below come from one sample, sequenced in a study of cytomegalovirus exposure and HLA in healthy donors. Primers for the PCR totalled 60 Vbeta and 13 Jbeta. The protocol was immunoSEQ multiplex PCR, while the TCRdb copy is restricted to in-frame clones and leaves out a portion. The listing records tens of thousands of clones. Input material: PBMCs. Every receptor here comes from a woman aged 25 to 45 in good health and CMV-seronegative.

As concerns this clone: The junction differs from germline at one of its ends, possibly a read error. J is TRBJ2-5 and V is TRBV5-1; the match to TRBD1 covers 8 bases. The CDR3 is 14 amino acids. Germline-derived CDR1 and CDR2 are SGHRS and YFSETQ. DNA of the CDR3: TGCGCCAGCAGCCCGGACAGGGCCCAAGAGAACCAGTACTTC. It translates to CASSPDRAQENQYF.

The chain couples TRBV7-9 to TRBJ1-2; D is undetermined. The CDR3 is 15 amino acids. Trimming stripped 5 bases from V and 4 bases from J, with 17 bases between. Germline V gives CDR1 SEHNR, CDR2 FQNEAQ (reference sequence). The CDR3 spells CASSPSDSVGYGYTF. The DNA for the CDR3 is TGTGCCAGCAGCCCGTCGGACTCGGTGGGCTATGGCTACACCTTC. Combining the CDR3 with reference TRBV7-9 and TRBJ1-2 gives the whole variable domain DTGVSQNPRHKITKRGQNVTFRCDPISEHNRLYWYRQTLGQGPEFLTYFQNEAQLEKSRLLSDRFSAERPKGSFSTLEIQRTEQGDSAMYLCASSPSDSVGYGYTFGSGTRLTVV.

The rearrangement uses TRBV29-1 and TRBJ2-1; 16 bases map to TRBD2. This CDR3 is 17 amino acids long. CDR1 and CDR2 (germline): SQVTM, ANQGSEA. Unmatched junction bases numbered 4, after V lost 5 bases and J lost 0 bases. The CDR3 is CSVPGLAGGSSYNEQFF. CDR3 in DNA: TGCAGCGTTCCGGGACTAGCGGGGGGGAGCTCCTACAATGAGCAGTTCTTC.

The chain recombines TRBV30 with TRBJ2-2; weak D call: TRBD2 (6 bases). The V end lost 4 bases, the J end lost 1 base, and 13 bases lay between the germline ends. Germline CDR1 is GTSNPN and CDR2 is SVGIG (reference sequence). This CDR3 is built from 15 residues. The CDR3 here is CAWTARRGNTGELFF. CDR3 coding DNA: TGTGCCTGGACCGCTAGGCGGGGGAACACCGGGGAGCTGTTTTTT.

The chain uses TRBV18 and TRBJ1-2; D perhaps matches TRBD1 (6 bases). Germline CDR1 KGHSH, CDR2 LQKENI. V lost 3 bases, J lost 1 base, and 12 bases lay in between. This CDR3 comprises 15 residues. CDR3 protein: CASSPGQANNYGYTF. The CDR3 DNA reads as TGTGCCAGCTCACCGGGACAAGCTAATAACTATGGCTACACCTTC. Variable domain in full (rest from reference TRBV18 and TRBJ1-2): NAGVMQNPRHLVRRRGQEARLRCSPMKGHSHVYWYRQLPEEGLKFMVYLQKENIIDESGMPKERFSAEFPKEGPSILRIQQVVRGDSAAYFCASSPGQANNYGYTFGSGTRLTVV.

A note on this clone: Other nucleotide sequences from this sample produce the same CDR3. The chain has TRBV9 and TRBJ2-1; 12 positions agree with TRBD2. In germline, CDR1 is SGDLS, CDR2 YYNGEE. Trimming cost V 0 bases and J 7 bases; bases outside gene matches: 2. This CDR3 spans 15 amino acids. CDR3 protein: CASSVASGRANEQFF. In DNA, the CDR3 is TGTGCCAGCAGCGTAGCTAGCGGGAGGGCGAATGAGCAGTTCTTC.

The V gene is TRBV6-5, the J gene TRBJ1-5, with a tentative D call TRBD1 (5 bases). The CDR3 runs 14 residues. The germline gives CDR1 MNHEY, CDR2 SVGAGI. V was shortened by 5 bases and J by 4 bases, with 12 bases between the two germline ends. The CDR3 nucleotides are TGTGCCAGCAGTCATAGACAGTCTAATCAGCCCCAGCATTTT. Translated: CASSHRQSNQPQHF.

This chain uses TRBV30 with TRBJ1-6; D not certain. Germline CDR1 is GTSNPN and CDR2 is SVGIG (reference sequence). The ends were cut back, 0 bases at V and 7 bases at J, with 7 bases in the middle. The CDR3 has 13 amino acids. The CDR3 DNA sequence: TGTGCCTGGAGTGTTGAGGGAAATTCACCCCTCCACTTT. Residues: CAWSVEGNSPLHF.

The chain has TRBV5-1 and TRBJ2-7, with TRBD1 as a possible D gene (6 bases). Germline-derived CDR1 and CDR2 are SGHRS and YFSETQ. The CDR3 covers 16 residues. V was clipped by 3 bases and J by 0 bases, with 16 bases between them. The CDR3 protein is CASSYLPTGTSYEQYF. As DNA, the CDR3 is TGCGCCAGCAGCTATCTCCCGACAGGAACCTCCTACGAGCAGTACTTC.

About this clone itself: The germline gene is not matched at one end of the junction; a read error may be the cause. The chain combines TRBV30 with TRBJ2-6; tentative D call: TRBD2 (6 bases). The germline CDR1 and CDR2 sequences are GTSNPN and SVGIG (reference sequence). The CDR3 sequence is 15 residues long. CDR3 protein: CAGSVGGSGANVLTF. The CDR3 nucleotides are TGTGCCGGGAGTGTCGGGGGCTCTGGGGCCAACGTCCTGACTTTC.

This chain joins TRBV6-1 and TRBJ2-7; D gene unclear. Germline loops: CDR1 MNHNS, CDR2 SASEGT. V gave up 3 bases and J gave up 1 base, with 7 bases separating them. The CDR3 loop spans 13 amino acids. The DNA of the CDR3 is TGTGCCAGCAGTGAGCAGGTATCCTACGAGCAGTACTTC. Amino acid sequence: CASSEQVSYEQYF.

This chain joins TRBV5-1 and TRBJ2-7; possible D gene TRBD1, 6 bases. V lost 3 bases and J 2 bases, leaving 18 bases between the germline ends. The CDR3 extends over 16 amino acids. CDR1 and CDR2 from the germline V gene are SGHRS and YFSETQ. The CDR3 DNA reads TGCGCCAGCAGCTATCTCCCGACAGGAACCGCCTACGAGCAGTACTTC. It is translated as CASSYLPTGTAYEQYF.

V usage is TRBV28 and J usage is TRBJ2-7; 8 bases fit TRBD2. This CDR3 has 15 residues. CDR1 is MDHEN, CDR2 SYDVKM, per germline. V lost 6 bases, J lost 5 bases, and 12 bases stayed unmatched. CDR3 DNA: TGTGCCAGCAGCCTAACCGGGACTAGTAAAAACGAGCAGTACTTC. Its protein is CASSLTGTSKNEQYF.

The chain recombines TRBV27 with TRBJ1-1, with D tentatively TRBD1 (6 bases). Trimming pared 5 bases from V and 1 base from J, leaving 11 bases between. CDR1 and CDR2 from the germline V gene are MNHEY and SMNVEV (reference sequence). The CDR3 contains 14 residues. The chain's CDR3 is CASSATGTNTEAFF. In DNA, the CDR3 is TGTGCCAGCAGTGCTACAGGGACGAACACTGAAGCTTTCTTT.

The rearrangement links TRBV7-9 to TRBJ1-2; 9 bases match TRBD1. After removal of 5 bases from V and 5 bases from J, the junction contained 6 bases not matched to a gene. Germline loops: CDR1 SEHNR, CDR2 FQNEAQ (reference sequence). This CDR3 is 14 amino acids long. CDR3 region: CASSRPGQGYGYTF. CDR3 bases: TGTGCCAGCAGCAGACCGGGACAGGGATATGGCTACACCTTC.

The chain couples TRBV6-1 to TRBJ1-3; D gene unclear. Germline values: CDR1 MNHNS, CDR2 SASEGT. This CDR3 spans 15 amino acids. Trimming stripped 0 bases from V and 0 bases from J, with 6 bases between. Written as DNA, the CDR3 is TGTGCCAGCAGTGAAGCCACTGGCTCTGGAAACACCATATATTTT. It translates to CASSEATGSGNTIYF.